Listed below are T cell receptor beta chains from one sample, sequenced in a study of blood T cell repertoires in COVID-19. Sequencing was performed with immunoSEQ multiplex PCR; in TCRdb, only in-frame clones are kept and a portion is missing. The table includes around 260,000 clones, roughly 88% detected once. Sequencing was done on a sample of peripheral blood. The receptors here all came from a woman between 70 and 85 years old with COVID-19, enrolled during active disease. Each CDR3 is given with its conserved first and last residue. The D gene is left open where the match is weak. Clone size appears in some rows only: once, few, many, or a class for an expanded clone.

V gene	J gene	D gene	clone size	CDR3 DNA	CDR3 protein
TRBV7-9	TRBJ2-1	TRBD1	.	TGTGCCAGCAGCACACAGGACAGGCCCTTTACCAATGAGCAGTTCTTC	CASSTQDRPFTNEQFF
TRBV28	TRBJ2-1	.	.	TGTGCCAGCAGTTTTGACAAGGGGCCTACAAACTCCTACAATGAGCAGTTCTTC	CASSFDKGPTNSYNEQFF
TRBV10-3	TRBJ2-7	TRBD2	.	TGTGCCATCAGGTCTGGGCTAGCGGTATACGAGCAGTACTTC	CAIRSGLAVYEQYF
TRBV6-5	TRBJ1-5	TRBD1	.	TGTGCCAGCAGGTACGACAGGGGGAATAGGCAGCCCCAGCATTTT	CASRYDRGNRQPQHF
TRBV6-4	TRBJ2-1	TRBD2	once	TGTGCCAGCAGTGACGGCCCTAGCGGGAGGTCCTACAATGAGCAGTTCTTC	CASSDGPSGRSYNEQFF
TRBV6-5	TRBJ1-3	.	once	TGTGCCGCCCTCGGCTCTGGAAACACCATATATTTT	CAALGSGNTIYF
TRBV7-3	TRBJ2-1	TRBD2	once	TGTGCCAGCAGCTTAATTGGAGGACTAGCGGGAGTTGGTGAGCAGTTCTTC	CASSLIGGLAGVGEQFF
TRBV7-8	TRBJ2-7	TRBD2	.	TGTGCCAGCAGCGACCATGGGACTAGCGGGAGATACGAGCAGTACTTC	CASSDHGTSGRYEQYF
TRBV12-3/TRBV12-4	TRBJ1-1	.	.	TGTGCCAGCAGTTTCAACAGGGACACTGAAGCTTTCTTT	CASSFNRDTEAFF
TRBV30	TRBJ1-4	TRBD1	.	TGTGCCTGGAATAGGGACAGCACTAATGAAAAACTGTTTTTT	CAWNRDSTNEKLFF
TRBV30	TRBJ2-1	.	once	TGTGCCTGGAGTAGGGGGAACTTATACAATGAGCAGTTCTTC	CAWSRGNLYNEQFF
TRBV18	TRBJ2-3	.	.	TGTGCCAGCTCACCTGGGCAGGCCCTTAGCACAGATACGCAGTATTTT	CASSPGQALSTDTQYF
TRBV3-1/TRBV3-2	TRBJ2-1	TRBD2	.	TGTGCCAGCAGCCAAAGACTAGCGGGAGCCGAGCTGTTCTTC	CASSQRLAGAELFF
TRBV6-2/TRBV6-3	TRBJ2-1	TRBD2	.	TGTGCCAGCAGTCCCTACGTGATGAGGGAGGGGATCCATGAGCAGTTCTTC	CASSPYVMREGIHEQFF
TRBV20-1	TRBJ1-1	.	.	TGCAGTGCTCGGAGGAGAGGGGAAGCTTTCTTT	CSARRRGEAFF
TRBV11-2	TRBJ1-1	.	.	TGTGCCAGCAGCTTCTACGGAGGGAACACTGAAGCTTTCTTT	CASSFYGGNTEAFF
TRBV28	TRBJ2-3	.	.	TGTGCCAGCAAGGAAATGGAGGGTACGCAGTATTTT	CASKEMEGTQYF
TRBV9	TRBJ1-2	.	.	TGTGCCAGCAGCATCCAGGGGTATGGCTACACCTTC	CASSIQGYGYTF
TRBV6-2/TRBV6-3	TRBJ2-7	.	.	TGTGCCAGCAGTTTCCCCACATACGAGCAGTACTTC	CASSFPTYEQYF
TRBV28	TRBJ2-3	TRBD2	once	TGTGCCAGCGAAGGAGCGGGAAGCACAGATACGCAGTATTTT	CASEGAGSTDTQYF
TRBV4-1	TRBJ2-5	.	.	TGCGCCAGCAGCCAGAAGGCACATGAGCCGGATCGAGGTTGGACCCAGTACTTC	CASSQKAHEPDRGWTQYF
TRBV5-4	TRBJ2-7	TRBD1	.	TGTGCCAGCAGCTCGGTACAGGGGGCATACGAGCAGTACTTC	CASSSVQGAYEQYF
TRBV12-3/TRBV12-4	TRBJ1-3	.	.	TGTGCCACCACTAGAGGGACTGGAAACACCATATATTTT	CATTRGTGNTIYF
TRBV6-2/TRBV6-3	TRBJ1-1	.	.	TGTGCCAGCAGCCGGGGGGAGAGTCGGGCTTTCTTT	CASSRGESRAFF
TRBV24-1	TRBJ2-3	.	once	TGTGCCACGAACAGGCCTGGGGCAGATACGCAGTATTTT	CATNRPGADTQYF
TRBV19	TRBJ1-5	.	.	TGTGCCAGTAGTACCCGGGAGAGCAATCAGCCCCAGCATTTT	CASSTRESNQPQHF
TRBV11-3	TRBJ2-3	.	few	TGTGCCAGCAGCTTAGCCGGGAGCACAGATACGCAGTATTTT	CASSLAGSTDTQYF
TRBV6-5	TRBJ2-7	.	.	TGTGCCAGCAGTTGGGGAGCCCCCTTGGACGAGCAGTACTTC	CASSWGAPLDEQYF
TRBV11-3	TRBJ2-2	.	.	TGTGCCAGCAGCCCCGGCGGGGAAAACACCGGGGAGCTGTTTTTT	CASSPGGENTGELFF
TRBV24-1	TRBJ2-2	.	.	TGTGCCACCGAGGGCGGGGTTGTTGGGGAGCTGTTTTTT	CATEGGVVGELFF
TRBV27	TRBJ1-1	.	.	TGTGCCAGCAGTTTAAGATGGGGGGGCACTGAAGCTTTCTTT	CASSLRWGGTEAFF
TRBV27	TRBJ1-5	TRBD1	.	TGTGCCAGCAGCCAGACAGGGATCTTCAATCAGCCCCAGCATTTT	CASSQTGIFNQPQHF
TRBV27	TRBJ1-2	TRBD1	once	TGTGCCAGTAGAGGGCTGGGACAGGGGTCCTCGGGCTACACCTTC	CASRGLGQGSSGYTF
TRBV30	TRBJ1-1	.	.	TGTGCCTGGATTGGACAGCTGAACACTGAAGCTTTCTTT	CAWIGQLNTEAFF
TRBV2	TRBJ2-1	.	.	TGTGCCAGCAACCAGAGGTTGTTGGATGAGCAGTTCTTC	CASNQRLLDEQFF
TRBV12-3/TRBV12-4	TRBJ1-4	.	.	TGTGCCAGCAGTTTTGGGCAGGGTGAAAAACTGTTTTTT	CASSFGQGEKLFF
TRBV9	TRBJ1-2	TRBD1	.	TGTGCCAGCAGAGGGACAGGGGGCTACACCTTC	CASRGTGGYTF
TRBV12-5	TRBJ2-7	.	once	TGTGCTAGTGGTTTGGTACCGGGTCCGCCCTACGAGCAGTACTTC	CASGLVPGPPYEQYF
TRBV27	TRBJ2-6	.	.	TGTGCCAGCAGTTTAGGGTTTTCCGGGACACCTCCTTCTGGGGCCAACGTCCTGACTTTC	CASSLGFSGTPPSGANVLTF
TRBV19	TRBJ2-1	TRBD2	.	TGTGCCAGTAGTCCCTCCCCGGGACTACTTTCGCGTGAGCAGTTCTTC	CASSPSPGLLSREQFF